Here is one TCR beta chain with its context. This CDR3 is built from 13 residues. V lost 3 bases and J lost 2, with 10 bases in between. Germline values: CDR1 DFQATT, CDR2 SNEGSKA (reference sequence). These data are taken from a study of T-cell reconstitution after alpha-beta-depleted transplantation in children. Preparation of the TCRbeta library used unique molecular identifiers. TCRdb used MiXCR to reprocess the PCR reads, holding one entry per CDR3 protein. The table includes about 350,000 distinct CDR3 sequences, about an eighth detected once. This sequence joins TRBV20-1 and TRBJ1-1; D gene ambiguous. Material: PBMCs, obtained from the stem cell graft. The TCR comes from a human donor who donated a stem cell graft to a child with Fanconi anemia. CDR3 sequence (DNA): TGCAGTGCTAGCCGGGATACTAACACTGAAGCTTTCTTT. Protein: CSASRDTNTEAFF.